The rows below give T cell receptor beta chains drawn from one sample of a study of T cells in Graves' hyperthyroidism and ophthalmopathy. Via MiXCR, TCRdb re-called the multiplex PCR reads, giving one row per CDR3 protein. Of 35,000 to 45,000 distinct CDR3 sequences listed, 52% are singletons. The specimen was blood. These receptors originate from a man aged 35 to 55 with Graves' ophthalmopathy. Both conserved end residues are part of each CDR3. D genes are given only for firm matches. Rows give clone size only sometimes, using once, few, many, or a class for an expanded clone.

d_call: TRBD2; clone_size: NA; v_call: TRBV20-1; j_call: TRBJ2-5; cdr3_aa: CSASSNGEGLAGETQYF
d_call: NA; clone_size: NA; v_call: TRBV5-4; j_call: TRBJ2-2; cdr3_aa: CASSHKTHRELFF
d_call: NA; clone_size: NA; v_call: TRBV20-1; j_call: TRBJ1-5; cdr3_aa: CSARDPNGGETQHF
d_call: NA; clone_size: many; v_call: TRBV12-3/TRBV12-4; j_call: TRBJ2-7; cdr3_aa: CASSRDRTYEQYF
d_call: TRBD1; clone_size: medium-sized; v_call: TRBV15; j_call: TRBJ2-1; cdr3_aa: CATSSGQGRGHNEQFF
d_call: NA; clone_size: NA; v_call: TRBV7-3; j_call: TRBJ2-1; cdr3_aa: CASSRDSLTERFF
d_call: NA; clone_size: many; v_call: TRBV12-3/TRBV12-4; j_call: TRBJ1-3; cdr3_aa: CASSGNTIYF
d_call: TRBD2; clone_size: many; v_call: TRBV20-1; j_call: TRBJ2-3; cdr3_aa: CSALLLAGALIDTQYF
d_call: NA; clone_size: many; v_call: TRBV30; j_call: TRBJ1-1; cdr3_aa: CAWSQANTEAFF
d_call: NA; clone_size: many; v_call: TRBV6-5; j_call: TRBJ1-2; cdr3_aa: CASSPGIRHPYGYTF
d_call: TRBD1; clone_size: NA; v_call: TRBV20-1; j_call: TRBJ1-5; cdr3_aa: CSAYAGGGSQPQHF
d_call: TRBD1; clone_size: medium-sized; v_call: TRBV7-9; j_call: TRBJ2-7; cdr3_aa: CASSSLDRGDYEQYF
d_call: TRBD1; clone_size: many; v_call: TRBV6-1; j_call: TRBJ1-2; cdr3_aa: CASSELLDRVQNYGYTF
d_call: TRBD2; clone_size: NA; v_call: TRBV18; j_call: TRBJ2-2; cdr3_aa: CASSRAGGENTGELSW
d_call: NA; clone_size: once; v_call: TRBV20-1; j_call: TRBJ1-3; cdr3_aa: CSAGRGGGNTIYF
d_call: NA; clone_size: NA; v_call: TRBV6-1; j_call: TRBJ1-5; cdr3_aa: CASRTQGDSNQPQHF
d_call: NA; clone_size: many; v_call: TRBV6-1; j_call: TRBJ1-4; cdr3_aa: CASSERGANEKLFF
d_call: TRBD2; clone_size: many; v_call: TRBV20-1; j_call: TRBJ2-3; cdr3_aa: CSAARRTSGGSTDTQYF
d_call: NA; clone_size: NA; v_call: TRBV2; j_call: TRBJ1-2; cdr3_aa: CASSEWDRGYTF
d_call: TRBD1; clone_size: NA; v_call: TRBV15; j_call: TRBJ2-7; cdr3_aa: CATSRGAGTGPHEQYF
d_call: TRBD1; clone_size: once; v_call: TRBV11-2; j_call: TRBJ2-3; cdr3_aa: CAGSLLPGQGADTQYF
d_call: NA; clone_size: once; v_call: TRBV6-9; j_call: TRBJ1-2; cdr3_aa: CASTRAGPYGYTF
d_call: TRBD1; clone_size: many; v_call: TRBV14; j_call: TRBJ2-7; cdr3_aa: CASSPWRQGTYEQYF
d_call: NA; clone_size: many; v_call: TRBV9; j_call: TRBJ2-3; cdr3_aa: CASSVALPPGPTDTQYF
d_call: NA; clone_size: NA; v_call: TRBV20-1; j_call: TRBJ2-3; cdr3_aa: CSARQTGTGYNEQFFGPDTQYF
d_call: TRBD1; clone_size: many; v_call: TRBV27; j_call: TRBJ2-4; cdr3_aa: CASRPMTGNIQYF
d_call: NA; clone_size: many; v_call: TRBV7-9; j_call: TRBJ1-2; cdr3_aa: CASSPQVYGYTF
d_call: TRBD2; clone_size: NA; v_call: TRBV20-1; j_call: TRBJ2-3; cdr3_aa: CSAPGGGRADTQYF
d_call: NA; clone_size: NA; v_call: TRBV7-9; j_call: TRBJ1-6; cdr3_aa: CASSQLGPPHF
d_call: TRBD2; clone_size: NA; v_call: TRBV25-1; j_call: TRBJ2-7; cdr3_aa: CATQHLAGGAYEQYF
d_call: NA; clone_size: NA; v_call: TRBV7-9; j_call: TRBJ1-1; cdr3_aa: CASSLGFQDGFF
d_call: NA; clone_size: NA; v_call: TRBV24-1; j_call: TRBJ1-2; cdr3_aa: CATSEAGPRNGGYTF
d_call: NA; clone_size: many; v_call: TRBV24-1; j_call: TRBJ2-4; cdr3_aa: CATSDRGIGIQYF
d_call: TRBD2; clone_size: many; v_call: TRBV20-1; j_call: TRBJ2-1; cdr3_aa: CSARDLSGSSNEQFF
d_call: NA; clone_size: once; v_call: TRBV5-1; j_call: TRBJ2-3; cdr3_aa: CASSPGLTARTDTQYF
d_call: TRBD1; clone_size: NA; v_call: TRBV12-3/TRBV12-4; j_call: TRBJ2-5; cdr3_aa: CASTRDRATETQYF
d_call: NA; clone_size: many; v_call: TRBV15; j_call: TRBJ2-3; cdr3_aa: CATSRDDGGFVTDTQYF
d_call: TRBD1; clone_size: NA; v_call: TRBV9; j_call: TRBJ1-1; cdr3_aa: CASSTQGAGKIEGLMDEAFF